Reported below is one T cell receptor (beta chain). The sample belongs to a study of Tregs in tolerant kidney transplant recipients. Germline V gene sequence: CDR1 SEHNR, CDR2 FQNEAQ (reference sequence). CDR3 length: 16 amino acids. The ends lost 0 bases at V and 6 bases at J; junction bases unmatched: 10. Clones were sequenced by immunoSEQ multiplex PCR, and TCRdb holds only the in-frame ones, with some missing. The table lists around 98,000 clones, 80% to 95% of them singletons. The gene calls are TRBV7-9 and TRBJ2-7, with 8 bases fitting TRBD2. This sequence was found in a human donor who received a combined kidney and bone marrow transplant. The sample in question was CD4+ T cells from blood, obtained before the transplant. The CDR3 coding sequence is TGTGCCAGCAGCTTAGCGTTAGCGGGGAGCCGCCTCGAGCAGTACTTC. Amino acid sequence: CASSLALAGSRLEQYF.